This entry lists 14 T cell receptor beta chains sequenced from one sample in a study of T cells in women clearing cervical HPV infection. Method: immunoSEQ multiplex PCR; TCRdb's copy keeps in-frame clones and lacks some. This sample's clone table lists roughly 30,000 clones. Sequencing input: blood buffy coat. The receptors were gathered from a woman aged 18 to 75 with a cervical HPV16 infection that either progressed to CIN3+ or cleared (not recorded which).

The part of the CDR3 DNA that was read is TGTGCCAGCAGCTTAGGACTAGCGGGTTACAATGAG. As protein: CASSLGLAGYNE. The complete CDR3 protein is CASSLGLAGYNEQFF. The chain uses TRBV5-6 and TRBJ2-1, with 11 bases that match TRBD2. The CDR3 goes on 3 residues after the read ends, and that part is filled in from the germline J gene. Germline V lookup: CDR1 SGHDT, CDR2 YYEEEE. Trimming at V came to 2 bases and at J to 4 bases, leaving 2 bases not matched to a gene. CDR3 length: 15 residues.

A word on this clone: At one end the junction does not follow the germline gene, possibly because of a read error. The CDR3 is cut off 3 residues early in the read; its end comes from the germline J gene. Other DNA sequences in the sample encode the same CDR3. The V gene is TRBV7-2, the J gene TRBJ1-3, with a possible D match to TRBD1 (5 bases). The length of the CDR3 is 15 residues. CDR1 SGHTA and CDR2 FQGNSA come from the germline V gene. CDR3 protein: CASSLAGGGSQFIYF. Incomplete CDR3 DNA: TGTGCCAGCAGCCTAGCCGGGGGGGGATCGCAGTTC.

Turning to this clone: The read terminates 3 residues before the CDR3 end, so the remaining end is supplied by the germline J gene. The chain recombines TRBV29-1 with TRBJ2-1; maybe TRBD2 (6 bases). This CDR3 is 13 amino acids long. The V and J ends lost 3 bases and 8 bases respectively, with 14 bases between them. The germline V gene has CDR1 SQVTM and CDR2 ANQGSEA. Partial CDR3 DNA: TGCAGCGTTGAGGCTAGCGTCGTTGATGAG. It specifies CSVEASVVDE. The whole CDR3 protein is CSVEASVVDEQFF.

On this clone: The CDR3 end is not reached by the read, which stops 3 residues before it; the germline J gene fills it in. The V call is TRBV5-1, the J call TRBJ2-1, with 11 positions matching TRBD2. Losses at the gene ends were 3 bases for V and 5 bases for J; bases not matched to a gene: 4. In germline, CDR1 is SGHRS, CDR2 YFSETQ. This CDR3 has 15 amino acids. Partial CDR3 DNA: TGCGCCAGCAGCTATAGCGGGAGGGGTGACAATGAG. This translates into CASSYSGRGDNE. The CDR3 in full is CASSYSGRGDNEQFF.

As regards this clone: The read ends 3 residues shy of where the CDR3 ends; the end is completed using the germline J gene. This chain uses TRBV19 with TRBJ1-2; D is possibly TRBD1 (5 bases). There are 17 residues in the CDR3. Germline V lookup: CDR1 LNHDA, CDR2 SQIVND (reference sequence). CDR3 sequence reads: CASSIPLAGILTGGYTF. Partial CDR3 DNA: TGTGCCAGTAGTATACCCCTTGCCGGGATCTTAACAGGAGGC.

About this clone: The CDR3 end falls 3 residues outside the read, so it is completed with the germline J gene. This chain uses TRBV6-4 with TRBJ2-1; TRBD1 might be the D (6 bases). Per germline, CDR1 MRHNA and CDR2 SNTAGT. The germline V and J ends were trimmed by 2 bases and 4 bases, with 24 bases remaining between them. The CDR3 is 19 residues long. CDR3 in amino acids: CASSDKVRETRGGYNEQFF. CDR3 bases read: TGTGCCAGCAGTGACAAAGTTCGGGAAACTAGAGGGGGATACAATGAG.

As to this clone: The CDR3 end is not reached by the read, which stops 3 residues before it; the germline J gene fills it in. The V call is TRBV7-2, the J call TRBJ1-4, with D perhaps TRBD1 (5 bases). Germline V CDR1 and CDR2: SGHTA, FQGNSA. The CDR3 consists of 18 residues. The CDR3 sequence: CASSLAISGGSYNSPLFF. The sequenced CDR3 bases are TGTGCCAGCAGCTTAGCGATCAGCGGGGGGTCCTATAATTCACCA.

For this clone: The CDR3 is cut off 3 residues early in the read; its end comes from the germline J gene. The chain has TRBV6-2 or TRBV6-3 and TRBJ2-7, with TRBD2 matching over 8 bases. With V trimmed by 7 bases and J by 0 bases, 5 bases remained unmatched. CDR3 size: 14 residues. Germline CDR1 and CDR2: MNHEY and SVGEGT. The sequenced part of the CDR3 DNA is TGTGCCAGCACCGTAGCGGGGAACTCCTACGAG. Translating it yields CASTVAGNSYE. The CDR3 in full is CASTVAGNSYEQYF.

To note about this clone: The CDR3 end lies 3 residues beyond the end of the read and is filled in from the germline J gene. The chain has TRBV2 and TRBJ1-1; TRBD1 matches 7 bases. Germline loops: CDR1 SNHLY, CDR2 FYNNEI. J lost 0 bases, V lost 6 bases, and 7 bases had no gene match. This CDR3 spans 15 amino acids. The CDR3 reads CASRWDSVMNTEAFF. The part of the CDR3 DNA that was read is TGTGCCAGCAGATGGGACAGCGTTATGAACACTGAA.

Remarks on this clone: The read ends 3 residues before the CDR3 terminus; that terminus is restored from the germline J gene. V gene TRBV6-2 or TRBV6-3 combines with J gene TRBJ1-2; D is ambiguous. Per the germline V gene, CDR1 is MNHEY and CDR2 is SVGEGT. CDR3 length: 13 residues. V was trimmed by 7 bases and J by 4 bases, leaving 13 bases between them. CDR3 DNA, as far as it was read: TGTGCCAGCAAAAAGAGCGGCACCTATGGC. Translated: CASKKSGTYG. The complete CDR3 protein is CASKKSGTYGYTF.

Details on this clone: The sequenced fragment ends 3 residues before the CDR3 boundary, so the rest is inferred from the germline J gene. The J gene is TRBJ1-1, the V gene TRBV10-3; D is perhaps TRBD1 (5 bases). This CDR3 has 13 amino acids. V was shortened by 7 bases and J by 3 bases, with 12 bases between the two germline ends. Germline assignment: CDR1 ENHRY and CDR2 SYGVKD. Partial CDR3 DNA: TGTGCCATCATCGAAGGGGCTTACACTGAA. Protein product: CAIIEGAYTE. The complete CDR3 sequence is CAIIEGAYTEAFF.

The DNA read from the CDR3 is TGTGCCAGCAGCCGAACCGGGACTAGCGCGTCTGAGGAGACC. This translates into CASSRTGTSASEET. In full, the CDR3 is CASSRTGTSASEETQYF. The V gene is TRBV3-1 (or the pseudogene TRBV3-2), the J gene TRBJ2-5; 10 nucleotides agree with TRBD2. The CDR3 end is not reached by the read, which stops 3 residues before it; the germline J gene fills it in. Trimming took 4 bases from V and 5 from J; bases not matched to a gene: 13. The CDR3 length is 17 residues. Germline V lookup: CDR1 LGHDT, CDR2 YNNKEL (reference sequence).

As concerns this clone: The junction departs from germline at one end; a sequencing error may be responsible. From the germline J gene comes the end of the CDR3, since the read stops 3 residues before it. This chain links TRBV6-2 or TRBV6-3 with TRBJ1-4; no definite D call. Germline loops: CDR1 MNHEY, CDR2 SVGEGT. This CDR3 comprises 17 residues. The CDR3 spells CASSYSSRSSYNSPLFF. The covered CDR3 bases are TGTGCCAGCAGCTACTCGTCGCGAAGCTCCTATAATTCACCA.

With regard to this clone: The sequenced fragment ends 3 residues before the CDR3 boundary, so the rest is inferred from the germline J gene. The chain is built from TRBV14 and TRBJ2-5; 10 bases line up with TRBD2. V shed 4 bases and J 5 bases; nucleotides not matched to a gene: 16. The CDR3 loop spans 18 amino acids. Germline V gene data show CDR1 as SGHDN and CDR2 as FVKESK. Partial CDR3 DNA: TGTGCCAGCAGCCCGAGGGCTAGCGGGGGCCGGGTGATGGAGACC. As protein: CASSPRASGGRVMET. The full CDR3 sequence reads CASSPRASGGRVMETQYF.